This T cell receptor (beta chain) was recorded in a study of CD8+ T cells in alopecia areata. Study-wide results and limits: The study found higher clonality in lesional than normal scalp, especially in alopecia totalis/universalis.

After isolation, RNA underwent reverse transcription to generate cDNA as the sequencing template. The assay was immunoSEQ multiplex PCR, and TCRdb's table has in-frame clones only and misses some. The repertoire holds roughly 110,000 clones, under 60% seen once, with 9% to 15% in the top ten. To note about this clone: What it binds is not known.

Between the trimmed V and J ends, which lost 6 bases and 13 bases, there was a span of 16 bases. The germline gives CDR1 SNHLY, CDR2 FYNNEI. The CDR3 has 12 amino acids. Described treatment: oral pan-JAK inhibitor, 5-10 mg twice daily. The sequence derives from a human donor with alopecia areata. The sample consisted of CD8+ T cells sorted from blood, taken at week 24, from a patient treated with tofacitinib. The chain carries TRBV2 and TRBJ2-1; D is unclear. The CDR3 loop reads CASSLGLGGQFF. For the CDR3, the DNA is TGTGCCAGCAGCTTAGGCCTTGGCGGTCAGTTCTTC. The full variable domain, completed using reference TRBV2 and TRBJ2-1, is EPEVTQTPSHQVTQMGQEVILRCVPISNHLYFYWYRQILGQKVEFLVSFYNNEISEKSEIFDDQFSVERPDGSNFTLKIRSTKLEDSAMYFCASSLGLGGQFFGPGTRLTVL.